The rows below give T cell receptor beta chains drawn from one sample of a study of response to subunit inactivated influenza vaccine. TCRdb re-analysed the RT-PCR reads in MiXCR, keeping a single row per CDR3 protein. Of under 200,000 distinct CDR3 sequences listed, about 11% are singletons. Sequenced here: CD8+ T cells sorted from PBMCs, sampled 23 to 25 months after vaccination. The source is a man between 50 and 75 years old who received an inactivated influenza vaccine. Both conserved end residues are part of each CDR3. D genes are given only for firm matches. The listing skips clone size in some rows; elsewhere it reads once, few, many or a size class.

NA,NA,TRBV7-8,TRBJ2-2,TGTGCCAGCAGCTTAGGGGGTTACACCGGGGAGCTGTTTTTT,CASSLGGYTGELFF
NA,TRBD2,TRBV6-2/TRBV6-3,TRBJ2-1,TGTGCCAGCCGGCCTAGCGGGGGGGCGAACCCTAATGAGCAGTTCTTC,CASRPSGGANPNEQFF
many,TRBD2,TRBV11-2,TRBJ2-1,TGTGCCAGCAGCTATGGGGTTCCTAGCGGGGGGGATGGGTTCTTC,CASSYGVPSGGDGFF
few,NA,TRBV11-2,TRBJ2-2,TGTGCCAGCAGCTTACTACCCAGGTCCGGGGAGCTGTTTTTT,CASSLLPRSGELFF
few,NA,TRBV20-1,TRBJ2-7,TGCAGTGCTAGCGCCGCGGACTCCTACGAGCAGTACTTC,CSASAADSYEQYF
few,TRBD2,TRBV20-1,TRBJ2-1,TGCAGTGCTAGGAAAACTAGCGGGGGAAACTACAATGAGCAGTTCTTC,CSARKTSGGNYNEQFF
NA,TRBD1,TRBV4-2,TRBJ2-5,TGTGCCAGCAGCCAAACCGGACAGGTGGGGGAGACCCAGTACTTC,CASSQTGQVGETQYF
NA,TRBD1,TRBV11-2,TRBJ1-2,TGTGCCAGCACCGACAGGGCGGATGGCTACACCTTC,CASTDRADGYTF
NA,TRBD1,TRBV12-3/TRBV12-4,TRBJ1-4,TGTGCCAGCAGCTCGGACAGGGCTAATGAAAAACTGTTTTTT,CASSSDRANEKLFF
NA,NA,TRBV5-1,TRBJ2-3,TGCGCCAGCAGCTTGGGGAGTGGAGATACGCAGTATTTT,CASSLGSGDTQYF
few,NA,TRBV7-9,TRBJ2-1,TGTGCCAGCAGCGAACAGTTCAATGAGCAGTTCTTC,CASSEQFNEQFF
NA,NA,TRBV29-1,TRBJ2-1,TGCAGCGTTCTTCCAACCTGGGGGCGATCTAGCTCCTACAATGAGCAGTTCTTC,CSVLPTWGRSSSYNEQFF
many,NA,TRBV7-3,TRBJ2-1,TGTGCCAGCAGCTTAACGTGGAGAGGATCCTACAATGAGCAGTTCTTC,CASSLTWRGSYNEQFF
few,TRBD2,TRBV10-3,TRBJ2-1,TGTGCCATCAGTGAGTTGTTAGCGGGGTCCGAGGATGAGCAGTTCTTC,CAISELLAGSEDEQFF